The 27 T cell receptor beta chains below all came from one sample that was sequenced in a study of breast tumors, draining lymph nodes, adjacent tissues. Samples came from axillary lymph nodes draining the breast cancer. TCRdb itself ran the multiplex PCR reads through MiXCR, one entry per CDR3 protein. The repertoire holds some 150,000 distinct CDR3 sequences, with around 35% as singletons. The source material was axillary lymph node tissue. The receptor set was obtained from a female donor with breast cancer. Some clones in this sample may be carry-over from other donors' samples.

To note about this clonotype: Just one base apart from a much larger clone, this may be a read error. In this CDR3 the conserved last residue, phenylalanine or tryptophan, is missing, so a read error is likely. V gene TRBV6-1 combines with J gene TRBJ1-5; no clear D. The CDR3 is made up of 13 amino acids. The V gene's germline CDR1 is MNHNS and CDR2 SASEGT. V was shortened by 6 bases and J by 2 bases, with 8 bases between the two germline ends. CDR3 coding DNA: TGTGCCAGCAGACTGGACCGCAATCAGCCCCAGCATCTT. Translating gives CASRLDRNQPQHL.

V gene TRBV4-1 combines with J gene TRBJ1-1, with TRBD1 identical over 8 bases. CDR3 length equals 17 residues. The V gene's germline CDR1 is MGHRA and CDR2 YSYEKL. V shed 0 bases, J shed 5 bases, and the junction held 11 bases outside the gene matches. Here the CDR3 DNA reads TGCGCCAGCAGCCAAGATGCCCCTATGACAGGGGCGACTGAAGCTTTCTTT. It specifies CASSQDAPMTGATEAFF.

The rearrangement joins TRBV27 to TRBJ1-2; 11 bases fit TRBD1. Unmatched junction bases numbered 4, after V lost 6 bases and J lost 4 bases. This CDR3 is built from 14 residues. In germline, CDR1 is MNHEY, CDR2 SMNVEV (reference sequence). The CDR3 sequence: CASRGQGAGYGYTF. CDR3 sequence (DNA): TGTGCCAGCAGAGGACAGGGGGCCGGCTATGGCTACACCTTC.

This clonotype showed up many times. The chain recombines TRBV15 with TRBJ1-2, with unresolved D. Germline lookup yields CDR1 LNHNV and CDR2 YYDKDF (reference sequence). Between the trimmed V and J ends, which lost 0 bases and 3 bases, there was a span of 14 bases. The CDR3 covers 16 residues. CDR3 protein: CATSRERSDSYYGYTF. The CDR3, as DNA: TGTGCCACCAGCAGAGAGAGATCAGACTCGTACTATGGCTACACCTTC.

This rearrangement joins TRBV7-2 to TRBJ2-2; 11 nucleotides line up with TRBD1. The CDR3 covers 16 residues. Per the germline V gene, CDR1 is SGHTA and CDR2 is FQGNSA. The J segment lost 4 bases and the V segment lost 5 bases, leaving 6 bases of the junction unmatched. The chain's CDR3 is CASSPDRGRVTGELFF. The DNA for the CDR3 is TGTGCCAGCAGCCCGGACAGGGGGCGCGTCACCGGGGAGCTGTTTTTT. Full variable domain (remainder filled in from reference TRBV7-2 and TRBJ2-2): GAGVSQSPSNKVTEKGKDVELRCDPISGHTALYWYRQSLGQGLEFLIYFQGNSAPDKSGLPSDRFSAERTGGSVSTLTIQRTQQEDSAVYLCASSPDRGRVTGELFFGEGSRLTVL.

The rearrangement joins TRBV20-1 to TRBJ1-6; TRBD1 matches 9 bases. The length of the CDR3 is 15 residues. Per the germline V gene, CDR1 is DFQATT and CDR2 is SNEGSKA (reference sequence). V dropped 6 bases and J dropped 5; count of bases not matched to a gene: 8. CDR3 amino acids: CSALARDRDNSPLHF. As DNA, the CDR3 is TGCAGTGCCCTAGCCCGGGACAGGGATAATTCACCCCTCCACTTT.

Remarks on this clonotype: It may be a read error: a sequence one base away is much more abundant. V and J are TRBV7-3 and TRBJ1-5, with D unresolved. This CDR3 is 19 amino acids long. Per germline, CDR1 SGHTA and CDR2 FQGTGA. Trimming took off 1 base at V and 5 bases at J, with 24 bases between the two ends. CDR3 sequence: CASSLKFGKSSAYHQPQHF. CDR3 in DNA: TGTGCCAGCAGCTTAAAATTCGGAAAATCCTCCGCGTACCATCAGCCCCAGCATTTT.

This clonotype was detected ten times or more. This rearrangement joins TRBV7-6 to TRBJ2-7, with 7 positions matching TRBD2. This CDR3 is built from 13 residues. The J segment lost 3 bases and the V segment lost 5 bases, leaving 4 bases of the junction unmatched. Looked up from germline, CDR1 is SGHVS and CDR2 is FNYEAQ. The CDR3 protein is CASSPPGGYEQYF. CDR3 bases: TGTGCCAGCAGCCCCCCGGGGGGCTACGAGCAGTACTTC.

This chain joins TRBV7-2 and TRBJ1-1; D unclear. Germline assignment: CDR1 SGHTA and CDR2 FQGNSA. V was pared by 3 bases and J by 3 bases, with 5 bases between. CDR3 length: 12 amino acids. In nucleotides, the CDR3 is TGTGCCAGCAGCTTCACCCACACTGAAGCTTTCTTT. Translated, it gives CASSFTHTEAFF.

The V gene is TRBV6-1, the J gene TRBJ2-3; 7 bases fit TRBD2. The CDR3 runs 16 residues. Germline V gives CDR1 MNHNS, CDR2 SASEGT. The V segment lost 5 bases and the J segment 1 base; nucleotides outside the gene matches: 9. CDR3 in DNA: TGTGCCAGCAGTAAAGACGGACTAGGGGGCACAGATACGCAGTATTTT. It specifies CASSKDGLGGTDTQYF.

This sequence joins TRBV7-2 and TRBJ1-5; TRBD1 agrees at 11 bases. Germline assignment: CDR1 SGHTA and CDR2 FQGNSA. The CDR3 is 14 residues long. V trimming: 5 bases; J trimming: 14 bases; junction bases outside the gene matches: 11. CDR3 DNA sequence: TGTGCCAGCAGCCAAGGACAGGGGGCATGGACTGAGCATTTT. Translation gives CASSQGQGAWTEHF.

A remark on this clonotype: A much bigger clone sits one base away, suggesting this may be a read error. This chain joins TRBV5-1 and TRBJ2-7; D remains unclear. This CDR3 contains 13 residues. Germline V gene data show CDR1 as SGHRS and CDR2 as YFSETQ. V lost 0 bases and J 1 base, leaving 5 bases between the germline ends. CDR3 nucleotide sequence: TGCGCCAGCAGCTTGGAAGAATCCTACGAGCAGTACTTC. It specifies CASSLEESYEQYF.

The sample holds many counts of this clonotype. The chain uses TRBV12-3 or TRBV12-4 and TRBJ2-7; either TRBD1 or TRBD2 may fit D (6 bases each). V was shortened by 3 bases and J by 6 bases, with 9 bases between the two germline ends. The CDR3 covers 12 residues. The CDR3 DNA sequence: TGTGCCAGCAGTTTGGAGGGGGGCGAGCAGTACTTC. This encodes CASSLEGGEQYF.

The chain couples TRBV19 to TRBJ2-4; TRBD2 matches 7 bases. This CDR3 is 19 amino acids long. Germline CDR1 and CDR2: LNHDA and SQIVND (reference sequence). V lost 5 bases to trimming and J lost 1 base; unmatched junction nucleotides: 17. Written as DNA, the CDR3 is TGTGCCAGTAGTCCGCCAGCAGGACTAGAGTCAGGGGCCAAAAACATTCAGTACTTC. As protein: CASSPPAGLESGAKNIQYF.

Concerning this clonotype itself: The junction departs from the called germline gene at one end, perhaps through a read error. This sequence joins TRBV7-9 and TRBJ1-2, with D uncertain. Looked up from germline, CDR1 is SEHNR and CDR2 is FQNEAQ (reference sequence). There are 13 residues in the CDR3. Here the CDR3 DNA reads TGTGCCAGCGGCTACGTGGTTAACTATGGTTACACCTTC. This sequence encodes CASGYVVNYGYTF.

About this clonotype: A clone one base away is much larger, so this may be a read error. DNA for the CDR3: TGTACCAGTAGAAACCCAGGGGGCGATTCACCCCTCCACTTT. It encodes CTSRNPGGDSPLHF. The V gene is TRBV19, the J gene TRBJ1-6; 8 bases line up with TRBD1. Per the germline V gene, CDR1 is LNHDA and CDR2 is SQIVND (reference sequence). This CDR3 spans 14 amino acids.

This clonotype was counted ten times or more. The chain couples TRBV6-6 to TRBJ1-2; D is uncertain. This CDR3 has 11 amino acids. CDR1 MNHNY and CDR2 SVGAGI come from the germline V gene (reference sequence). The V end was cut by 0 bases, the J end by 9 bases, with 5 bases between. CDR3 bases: TGTGCCAGCAGTTACTCGGATCGCTACACCTTC. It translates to CASSYSDRYTF.

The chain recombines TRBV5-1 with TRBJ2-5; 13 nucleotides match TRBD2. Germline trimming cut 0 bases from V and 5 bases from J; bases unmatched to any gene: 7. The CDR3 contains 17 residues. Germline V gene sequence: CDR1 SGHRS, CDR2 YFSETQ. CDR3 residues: CASSLEPGLAGSETQYF. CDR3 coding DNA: TGCGCCAGCAGCTTGGAACCGGGACTAGCGGGGTCGGAGACCCAGTACTTC.

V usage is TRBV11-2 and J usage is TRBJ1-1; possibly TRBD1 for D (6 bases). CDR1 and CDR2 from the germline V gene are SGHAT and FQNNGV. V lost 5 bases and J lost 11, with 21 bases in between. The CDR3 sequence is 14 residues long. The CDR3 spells CASSPRRDTPGAFF. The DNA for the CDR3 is TGTGCCAGCAGCCCGAGGAGGGACACCCCCGGGGCTTTCTTT.

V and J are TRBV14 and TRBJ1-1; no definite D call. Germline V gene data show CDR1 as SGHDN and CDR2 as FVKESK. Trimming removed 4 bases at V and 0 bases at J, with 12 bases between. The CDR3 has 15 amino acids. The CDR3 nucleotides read TGTGCCAGCAGCCCAACTCAGGCCATGAACACTGAAGCTTTCTTT. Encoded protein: CASSPTQAMNTEAFF.

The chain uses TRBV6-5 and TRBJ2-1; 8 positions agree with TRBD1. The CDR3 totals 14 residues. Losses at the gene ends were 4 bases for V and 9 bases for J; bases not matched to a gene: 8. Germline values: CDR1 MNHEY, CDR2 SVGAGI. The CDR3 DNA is TGTGCCAGCAGTTTAGGACAGGGCATCGCTGAGCAGTTCTTC. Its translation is CASSLGQGIAEQFF.

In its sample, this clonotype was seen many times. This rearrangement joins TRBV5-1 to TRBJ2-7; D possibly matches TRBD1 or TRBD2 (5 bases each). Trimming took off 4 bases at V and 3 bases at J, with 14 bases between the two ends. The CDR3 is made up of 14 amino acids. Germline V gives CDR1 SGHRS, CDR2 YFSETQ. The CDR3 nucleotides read TGCGCCAGCAGCCCCCGGGACCTTCTCTACGAGCAGTACTTC. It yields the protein CASSPRDLLYEQYF.

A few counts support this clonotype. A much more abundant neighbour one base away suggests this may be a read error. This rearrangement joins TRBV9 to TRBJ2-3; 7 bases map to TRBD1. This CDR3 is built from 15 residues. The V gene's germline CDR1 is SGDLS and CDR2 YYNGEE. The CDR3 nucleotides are TGTGCCAGCAGCCCCCGGGACAGAGACTCAGATACGCCGTATTTT. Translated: CASSPRDRDSDTPYF.

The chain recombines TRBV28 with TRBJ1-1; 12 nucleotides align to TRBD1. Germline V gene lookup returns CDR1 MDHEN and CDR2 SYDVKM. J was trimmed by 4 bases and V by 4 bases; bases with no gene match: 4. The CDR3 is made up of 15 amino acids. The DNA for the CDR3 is TGTGCCAGCAGTTCTGGGACAGGGGGCGGCACTGAAGCTTTCTTT. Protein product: CASSSGTGGGTEAFF.

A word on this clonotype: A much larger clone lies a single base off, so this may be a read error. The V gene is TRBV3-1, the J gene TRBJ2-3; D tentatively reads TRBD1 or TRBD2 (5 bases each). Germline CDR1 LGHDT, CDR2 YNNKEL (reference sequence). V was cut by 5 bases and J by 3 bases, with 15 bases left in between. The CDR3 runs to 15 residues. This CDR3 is CASSRRDGRTDTQYF. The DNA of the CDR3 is TGTGCCAGCAGCAGAAGGGACGGAAGGACAGATACGCAGTATTTT.

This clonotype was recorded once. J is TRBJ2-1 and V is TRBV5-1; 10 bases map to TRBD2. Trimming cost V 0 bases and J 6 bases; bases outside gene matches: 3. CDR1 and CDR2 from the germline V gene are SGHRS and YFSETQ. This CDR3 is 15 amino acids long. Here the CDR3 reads CASSLVSGGANEQFF. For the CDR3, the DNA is TGCGCCAGCAGCTTGGTGAGCGGGGGGGCCAATGAGCAGTTCTTC.

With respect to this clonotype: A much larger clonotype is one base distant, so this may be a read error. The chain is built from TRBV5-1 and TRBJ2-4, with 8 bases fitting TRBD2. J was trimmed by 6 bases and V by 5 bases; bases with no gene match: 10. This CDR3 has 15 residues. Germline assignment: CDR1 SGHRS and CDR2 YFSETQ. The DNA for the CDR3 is TGCGCCAGCAGTAGCGGGGAGGCTCGGGGAAACATTCAGTACTTC. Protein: CASSSGEARGNIQYF.